This T cell receptor beta chain was profiled in a study of T cell changes during pregnancy in multiple sclerosis. Germline V gene sequence: CDR1 SNHLY, CDR2 FYNNEI. V shed 3 bases, J shed 5 bases, and the junction held 5 bases outside the gene matches. The CDR3 is 14 residues long. Using immunoSEQ multiplex PCR, the repertoire was profiled, and TCRdb retains in-frame clones only, with some absent. This repertoire shows roughly 25,000 clones, around 86% found once; its top ten account for about 13%. The sequences come from CD8+ T cells from peripheral blood mononuclear cells, collected in the first trimester of pregnancy. V is TRBV2 and J is TRBJ1-2; 8 bases align to TRBD1. This sequence was found in a female donor in good health, enrolled as a control in a pregnancy study. The chain's CDR3 is CASSDRGPGYGYTF. The CDR3 bases are TGTGCCAGCAGTGACAGGGGGCCCGGGTATGGCTACACCTTC.